One and the same sample provided the 11 T cell receptor beta chains below, sequenced in a study of cytomegalovirus exposure and HLA in healthy donors. Assay: immunoSEQ multiplex PCR; the TCRdb copy retains only in-frame clones and omits some. The sample has roughly 260,000 clones; 80% to 90% are singletons. Sequencing was carried out using PBMCs. The origin of the receptors is a man between 18 and 29 years old in good health and CMV-seronegative.

The chain links TRBV11-2 to TRBJ1-6; D call uncertain. The CDR3 spans 13 residues. CDR1 and CDR2 from the germline V gene are SGHAT and FQNNGV. Trimming left V 1 base short and J 9 bases short, with 7 bases between. The CDR3: CASSLGERSPLHF. CDR3 coding DNA: TGTGCCAGCAGCTTAGGGGAGCGTTCACCCCTCCACTTT.

The V gene is TRBV5-5, the J gene TRBJ1-1; D is uncertain. From germline, CDR1 is SGHKS and CDR2 YYEKEE (reference sequence). The CDR3 consists of 15 residues. The V end lost 4 bases, the J end lost 4 bases, and 17 bases lay between the germline ends. The CDR3 nucleotides are TGTGCCAGCAGCCCCTCCCCTACACGGGGCACTGAAGCTTTCTTT. The encoded protein is CASSPSPTRGTEAFF.

This clone was detected once. The J gene is TRBJ1-2, the V gene TRBV5-5; tentative D call: TRBD1 (6 bases). Between the trimmed V and J ends, which lost 0 bases and 5 bases, there was a span of 14 bases. Germline-derived CDR1 and CDR2 are SGHKS and YYEKEE (reference sequence). This CDR3 comprises 15 residues. In DNA, the CDR3 is TGTGCCAGCAGCTTGGGGGCAGGGGTTAGGTATGGCTACACCTTC. Amino acid sequence: CASSLGAGVRYGYTF.

V usage is TRBV5-6 and J usage is TRBJ1-1, with D possibly matching TRBD1 (6 bases). V was trimmed by 4 bases and J by 12 bases, leaving 16 bases between them. The CDR3 runs 12 residues. Germline assignment: CDR1 SGHDT and CDR2 YYEEEE. CDR3 region: CASSRNRESTFF. The CDR3, as DNA: TGTGCCAGCAGCAGAAACAGGGAGTCGACTTTCTTT.

The chain has TRBV7-9 and TRBJ2-7; tentatively, D is TRBD1 (6 bases). The CDR3 has 15 residues. Germline CDR1 is SEHNR and CDR2 is FQNEAQ (reference sequence). V lost 5 bases to trimming and J lost 3 bases, with 17 bases between them. Here the CDR3 reads CASSPSTGQDYEQYF. The CDR3 nucleotides read TGTGCCAGCAGCCCTTCGACAGGACAAGACTACGAGCAGTACTTC.

The J gene is TRBJ1-2, the V gene TRBV9; the D is unclear. Deletions cut 0 bases from V and 5 bases from J, with 11 bases between. This CDR3 comprises 14 residues. Germline lookup yields CDR1 SGDLS and CDR2 YYNGEE. The CDR3 sequence is CASSVDGQVYGYTF. The CDR3, as DNA: TGTGCCAGCAGCGTAGATGGCCAGGTTTATGGCTACACCTTC.

V is TRBV2 and J is TRBJ1-1; D gene uncertain. CDR3 length: 12 amino acids. Germline CDR1 SNHLY, CDR2 FYNNEI. V lost 7 bases, J lost 1 base, and 7 bases lay in between. The CDR3 DNA reads TGTGCCAGCAATAACAGGAACACTGAAGCTTTCTTT. This gives the protein CASNNRNTEAFF.

J is TRBJ1-1 and V is TRBV5-1; 12 positions agree with TRBD1. Per germline, CDR1 SGHRS and CDR2 YFSETQ. The ends lost 3 bases at V and 2 bases at J; junction bases unmatched: 8. The CDR3 covers 17 residues. DNA for the CDR3: TGCGCCAGCAGCTCCGGGACAGGGGGCGCGTTTAACACTGAAGCTTTCTTT. This encodes CASSSGTGGAFNTEAFF.

This chain links TRBV7-9 with TRBJ2-7, with D tentatively TRBD2 (5 bases). The CDR3 length is 13 residues. The ends were cut back, 4 bases at V and 3 bases at J, with 10 bases in the middle. CDR1 and CDR2 (germline): SEHNR, FQNEAQ (reference sequence). CDR3 residues: CASSSSRNYEQYF. The CDR3 nucleotides are TGTGCCAGCAGCTCTAGCCGAAACTACGAGCAGTACTTC.

The rearrangement joins TRBV30 to TRBJ2-7; TRBD1 matches at 7 bases. The germline V gene encodes CDR1 GTSNPN and CDR2 SVGIG (reference sequence). V dropped 4 bases and J dropped 2; count of bases not matched to a gene: 5. The CDR3 loop spans 13 amino acids. The CDR3 spells CAWTGTDPYEQYF. DNA of the CDR3: TGTGCCTGGACAGGGACAGATCCCTACGAGCAGTACTTC.

V is TRBV7-2 and J is TRBJ2-5; TRBD2 is a possible D gene (5 bases). Germline assignment: CDR1 SGHTA and CDR2 FQGNSA. V lost 4 bases and J lost 0, with 9 bases in between. The CDR3 totals 14 residues. The CDR3 protein is CASSSDYHQETQYF. CDR3 nucleotides: TGTGCCAGCAGCTCCGACTACCACCAAGAGACCCAGTACTTC.